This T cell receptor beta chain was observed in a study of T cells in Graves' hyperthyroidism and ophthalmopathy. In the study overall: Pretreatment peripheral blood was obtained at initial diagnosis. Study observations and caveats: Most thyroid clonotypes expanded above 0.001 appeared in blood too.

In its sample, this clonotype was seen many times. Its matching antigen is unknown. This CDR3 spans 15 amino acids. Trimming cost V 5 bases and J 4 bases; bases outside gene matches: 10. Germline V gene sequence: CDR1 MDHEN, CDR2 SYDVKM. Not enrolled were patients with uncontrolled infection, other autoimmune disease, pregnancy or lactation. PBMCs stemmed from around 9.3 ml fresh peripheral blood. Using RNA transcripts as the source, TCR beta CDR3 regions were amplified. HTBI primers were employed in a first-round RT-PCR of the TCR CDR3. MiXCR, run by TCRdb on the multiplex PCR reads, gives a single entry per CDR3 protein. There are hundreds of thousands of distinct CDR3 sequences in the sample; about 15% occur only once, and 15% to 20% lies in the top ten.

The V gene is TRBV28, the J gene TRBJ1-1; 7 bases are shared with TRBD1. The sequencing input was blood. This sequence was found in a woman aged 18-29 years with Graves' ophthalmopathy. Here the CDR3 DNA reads TGTGCCAGCAGTGTTCTACAGGGGTCGGGCACTGAAGCTTTCTTT. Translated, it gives CASSVLQGSGTEAFF.